This T cell receptor beta chain was captured in a study of blood T cell repertoires in COVID-19. Across the study: Whether acute or convalescent, the COVID-19 samples came from the United States, Italy and Spain.

As processed by the authors: Amplifying reference gene primers gave estimates of nucleated cell counts. The data were produced by immunoSEQ multiplex PCR, yet TCRdb's version contains in-frame clones alone and is incomplete. V and J calls and clone size are copied from that table; D and trimming were computed from the DNA. The table records around 130,000 clones, 80% to 90% of them present only once. The CDR3 runs to 13 residues. Per the germline V gene, CDR1 is SGDLS and CDR2 is YYNGEE. Trimming stripped 1 base from V and 11 bases from J, with 13 bases between. The chain couples TRBV9 to TRBJ1-5; D unclear. This sequence was found in a man aged 40-49 years with acute or convalescent COVID-19. Sequenced material: peripheral blood. This chain's CDR3 is CASSVTRESTQHF. The CDR3 DNA reads TGTGCCAGCAGCGTAACAAGGGAGTCGACCCAGCATTTT.